The 17 T cell receptor beta chains below were found in one sample sequenced in a study of CD8 T cell repertoires and HIV-1 epitope variants. These receptors are not linked to any known antigen. Sequencing used immunoSEQ multiplex PCR; TCRdb keeps in-frame clones, though not all of them. In the table there are a few thousand clones, over 60% of which are singletons. Sequenced input: cultured CD8+ T cells derived from PBMCs. The receptors stem from a male donor with HIV.

The chain employs TRBV7-6 and TRBJ2-3, with 8 bases fitting TRBD1. The V gene's germline CDR1 is SGHVS and CDR2 FNYEAQ. V trimming: 5 bases; J trimming: 2 bases; junction bases outside the gene matches: 6. The length of the CDR3 is 15 residues. The CDR3 DNA is TGTGCCAGCAGCCCAGGACAGGGCAACACAGATACGCAGTATTTT. Translation gives CASSPGQGNTDTQYF.

CDR3 region: CASSLYGSYEQYF. The CDR3 DNA reads TGTGCCAGCAGTTTATACGGCTCCTACGAGCAGTACTTC. The chain employs TRBV28 and TRBJ2-7; no clear D. Germline loops: CDR1 MDHEN, CDR2 SYDVKM. This CDR3 has 13 residues. V lost 1 base to trimming and J lost 0 bases, with 4 bases between them.

Comments on this clone: The junction shows a germline mismatch at one end, possibly a read error. The chain has TRBV5-1 and TRBJ2-1, with D unclear. The CDR3 covers 12 residues. The germline V gene has CDR1 SGHRS and CDR2 YFSETQ. The CDR3 DNA sequence: TGTGCCAGCAGCTCCAGACCGAATGAGCAGTTCTTC. Amino acids: CASSSRPNEQFF.

This clone was observed a few times. The limits of the CDR3 on the DNA are not certain, so only TCRdb's listed CDR3 is given. This chain uses TRBV5-4 with TRBJ1-2. Germline V gives CDR1 SGHNT, CDR2 YYREEE (reference sequence). The CDR3 contains 14 residues when both ends are counted. The CDR3: CASSFFGSGDGYTF.

The chain couples TRBV7-6 to TRBJ2-3; 16 bases agree with TRBD2. Germline V gene data show CDR1 as SGHVS and CDR2 as FNYEAQ. V was clipped by 5 bases and J by 6 bases; unmatched bases: 5. The CDR3 runs 16 residues. As DNA, the CDR3 is TGTGCCAGCAGCCACCCGGGACTAGCGGGAGGGGATACGCAGTATTTT. It codes for CASSHPGLAGGDTQYF.

V usage is TRBV30 and J usage is TRBJ2-7; D may match TRBD1 or TRBD2 (6 bases each). Germline CDR1 GTSNPN, CDR2 SVGIG (reference sequence). The CDR3 totals 13 residues. Trimming took 2 bases from V and 7 from J, leaving 15 bases between them. Written as DNA, the CDR3 is TGTGCCTGGAGTCCCTCGAGGGGGGTTGAGCAGTACTTC. Translation: CAWSPSRGVEQYF.

The V gene is TRBV11-2, the J gene TRBJ2-7, with TRBD1 matching over 7 bases. V shed 5 bases and J 3 bases; nucleotides not matched to a gene: 7. Germline values: CDR1 SGHAT, CDR2 FQNNGV. The CDR3 spans 14 residues. The CDR3 region has the DNA TGTGCCAGCAGCGTTACAGGGGCTTACTACGAGCAGTACTTC. This translates into CASSVTGAYYEQYF.

The chain combines TRBV9 with TRBJ1-1, with D tentatively TRBD1 (6 bases). Deletions cut 3 bases from V and 1 base from J, with 13 bases between. Per germline, CDR1 SGDLS and CDR2 YYNGEE. The CDR3 spans 15 residues. Here the CDR3 reads CASSGSGTQNTEAFF. The CDR3 bases are TGTGCCAGCAGCGGATCCGGGACACAGAACACTGAAGCTTTCTTT.

V is TRBV6-5 and J is TRBJ2-1, with a weak D call TRBD2 (5 bases). Deletions cut 2 bases from V and 7 bases from J, with 6 bases between. The germline gives CDR1 MNHEY, CDR2 SVGAGI. The CDR3 is made up of 12 amino acids. CDR3 DNA: TGTGCCAGCAGTTACACGGGGAATGAGCAGTTCTTC. This codes for CASSYTGNEQFF.

This sequence joins TRBV7-8 and TRBJ2-2; D remains unclear. Trimming removed 11 bases at V and 0 bases at J, with 16 bases between. Germline assignment: CDR1 SGHVS and CDR2 FQNEAQ. CDR3 length: 15 residues. The CDR3 bases are TGTGCCGGTCGTTATGGGCAAACGAACACCGGGGAGCTGTTTTTT. Residues: CAGRYGQTNTGELFF.

The chain uses TRBV5-4 and TRBJ2-7; 10 nucleotides line up with TRBD1. CDR1 and CDR2 (germline): SGHNT, YYREEE (reference sequence). V was pared by 2 bases and J by 7 bases, with 3 bases of the junction left unmatched. The CDR3 sequence is 13 residues long. CDR3 nucleotide sequence: TGTGCCAGCAGCTTTGGACAGGGGGGGGAGCAGTACTTC. Its translation: CASSFGQGGEQYF.

The J gene is TRBJ2-3, the V gene TRBV14; the match to TRBD1 covers 7 bases. Germline values: CDR1 SGHDN, CDR2 FVKESK. V shed 4 bases and J 2 bases; nucleotides not matched to a gene: 9. This CDR3 has 16 residues. In DNA form, the CDR3 reads TGTGCCAGCAGCCCCCGGGACAGAGGCTACACAGATACGCAGTATTTT. Protein: CASSPRDRGYTDTQYF.

The gene calls are TRBV19 and TRBJ2-5; D may be TRBD2 (6 bases). The V gene lost 9 bases and the J gene lost 0 bases, with 14 bases spanning the gap. The CDR3 contains 14 residues. CDR1 is LNHDA, CDR2 SQIVND, per germline (reference sequence). In DNA form, the CDR3 reads TGTGCCAGGGCTCATGCGGGGTACCAAGAGACCCAGTACTTC. The encoded protein is CARAHAGYQETQYF. Together with reference TRBV19 and TRBJ2-5, the CDR3 gives the full variable domain: DGGITQSPKYLFRKEGQNVTLSCEQNLNHDAMYWYRQDPGQGLRLIYYSQIVNDFQKGDIAEGYSVSREKKESFPLTVTSAQKNPTAFYLCARAHAGYQETQYFGPGTRLLVL.

The chain uses TRBV13 and TRBJ1-1; 12 bases match TRBD1. After removal of 4 bases from V and 4 bases from J, the junction contained 7 bases not matched to a gene. Per germline, CDR1 PRHDT and CDR2 FYEKMQ (reference sequence). This CDR3 has 16 residues. The CDR3 region is CASSSRDRGRGTEAFF. The CDR3 DNA sequence: TGTGCCAGCAGCTCACGGGACAGGGGGCGCGGCACTGAAGCTTTCTTT.

This clone was seen more than once but under ten times. The junction shows a germline mismatch at one end, possibly a read error. The chain has TRBV7-9 and TRBJ1-2; D unclear. CDR1 and CDR2 from the germline V gene are SEHNR and FQNEAQ (reference sequence). This CDR3 contains 16 residues. This CDR3 is CASSQDPVELDYGYTF. The CDR3 DNA reads TGCGCCAGCAGCCAAGATCCCGTCGAACTCGACTATGGCTACACCTTC.

The genes are TRBV12-5 and TRBJ2-3, with 8 bases lining up with TRBD1. This CDR3 comprises 18 residues. The germline V gene has CDR1 LGHNT and CDR2 FRNRAP. V gave up 2 bases and J gave up 1 base; unmatched junction bases: 11. CDR3 DNA: TGTGCTAGTGGTTTGCAGACAGGGGAAGTTTTGGGCACAGATACGCAGTATTTT. Encoded protein: CASGLQTGEVLGTDTQYF.

V is TRBV20-1 and J is TRBJ2-1; 7 bases fit TRBD1. Germline-derived CDR1 and CDR2 are DFQATT and SNEGSKA (reference sequence). This CDR3 is 11 amino acids long. The junction had 6 bases not matched to a gene; V was cut back by 8 bases and J by 8 bases. The CDR3 bases are TGCAGTTCCGAAACAGGGGATGAGCAGTTCTTC. Translated: CSSETGDEQFF.